The 26 T cell receptor beta chains presented below share a single source sample, sequenced in a study of technical replicates of blood from a handful of donors. Profiled with immunoSEQ multiplex PCR; TCRdb holds only in-frame clones, not every one. The table shows 87,000 or so clones, with roughly 94% occurring only once. Material for sequencing was T cells isolated from PBMCs. Receptors were obtained from a human donor in good health.

The gene calls are TRBV2 and TRBJ1-1; no clear D. The V gene's germline CDR1 is SNHLY and CDR2 FYNNEI. V lost 4 bases to trimming and J lost 11 bases, with 14 bases between them. This CDR3 is 12 amino acids long. Here the CDR3 reads CASSGARGSAFF. CDR3 DNA: TGTGCCAGCAGTGGGGCCCGGGGTTCTGCTTTCTTT.

This chain uses TRBV4-2 with TRBJ2-3, with 8 bases fitting TRBD1. CDR3 size: 17 residues. Looked up from germline, CDR1 is LGHNA and CDR2 is YNFKEQ. The V and J ends lost 0 bases and 7 bases, in that order; junction bases with no gene match: 12. CDR3 nucleotides: TGTGCCAGCAGCCAAGAGTCTTCAGGACAGGGAAGGAATACGCAGTATTTT. This encodes CASSQESSGQGRNTQYF.

In this sample, this clone turned up a few times. This CDR3 reads CASSLVRGIGETQYF. The CDR3 region has the DNA TGTGCCAGCAGTTTAGTCAGGGGGATCGGAGAGACCCAGTACTTC. V is TRBV27 and J is TRBJ2-5; 7 bases match TRBD1. Trimming at V came to 2 bases and at J to 4 bases, leaving 7 bases not matched to a gene. CDR3 length: 15 residues. CDR1 and CDR2 (germline): MNHEY, SMNVEV (reference sequence).

The CDR3 loop reads CASSQFGAEAFF. As DNA, the CDR3 is TGTGCCAGCAGCCAGTTCGGGGCTGAAGCTTTCTTT. The chain has TRBV11-2 and TRBJ1-1; no reliable D call. V lost 5 bases, J lost 6 bases, and 10 bases lay in between. CDR3 length equals 12 residues. Germline V CDR1 and CDR2: SGHAT, FQNNGV.

The V call is TRBV25-1, the J call TRBJ1-3; 7 nucleotides align to TRBD1. V gave up 4 bases and J gave up 1 base; unmatched junction bases: 7. CDR3 length equals 16 residues. Germline lookup yields CDR1 MGHDK and CDR2 SYGVNS. CDR3 nucleotide sequence: TGTGCCAGCAGTGTTGCAGGGGGATCATCTGGAAACACCATATATTTT. Translated: CASSVAGGSSGNTIYF.

The V gene is TRBV6-5, the J gene TRBJ2-1; 14 nucleotides align to TRBD2. The CDR3 is 15 residues long. Germline V gene data show CDR1 as MNHEY and CDR2 as SVGAGI. The V segment lost 5 bases and the J segment 6 bases; nucleotides outside the gene matches: 3. The CDR3 sequence: CASSPGTSGSNEQFF. The CDR3 coding sequence is TGTGCCAGCAGTCCTGGGACTAGCGGGAGCAATGAGCAGTTCTTC.

This clone is a singleton in its sample. V gene TRBV5-1 combines with J gene TRBJ2-3, with TRBD2 identical over 7 bases. The CDR3 runs 16 residues. With 4 bases clipped from V and 3 bases from J, the junction kept 11 bases outside the gene matches. Germline CDR1 SGHRS, CDR2 YFSETQ. CDR3 loop: CASSPLEGGRTDTQYF. The DNA for the CDR3 is TGCGCCAGCAGCCCCTTGGAGGGAGGGAGAACAGATACGCAGTATTTT.

This chain uses TRBV4-3 with TRBJ2-2; TRBD2 is a possible D gene (6 bases). The germline gives CDR1 LGHNA, CDR2 YSLEER. Between the trimmed V and J ends, which lost 4 bases and 4 bases, there was a span of 13 bases. The CDR3 contains 15 residues. CDR3 sequence: CASSPWGAGTGELFF. In DNA form, the CDR3 reads TGCGCCAGCAGCCCCTGGGGAGCGGGCACCGGGGAGCTGTTTTTT.

This clone was seen once. This rearrangement joins TRBV4-2 to TRBJ2-3; TRBD1 is a possible D gene (5 bases). Germline-derived CDR1 and CDR2 are LGHNA and YNFKEQ. This CDR3 comprises 10 residues. Between the trimmed V and J ends, which lost 8 bases and 9 bases, there was a span of 9 bases. In nucleotides, the CDR3 is TGTGCCAGCGGGGCGCACACGCAGTATTTT. It specifies CASGAHTQYF.

DNA of the CDR3: TGCGCCAGCAGCCAGGGGACAGTTAGCTCCTACGAGCAGTACTTC. It codes for CASSQGTVSSYEQYF. The chain recombines TRBV4-3 with TRBJ2-7, with 7 positions matching TRBD1. This CDR3 has 15 residues. V lost 3 bases, J lost 0 bases, and 5 bases stayed unmatched. Germline V gives CDR1 LGHNA, CDR2 YSLEER.

The gene calls are TRBV11-2 and TRBJ2-1, with 10 bases aligning to TRBD2. The CDR3 runs to 13 residues. From germline, CDR1 is SGHAT and CDR2 FQNNGV. J gave up 9 bases and V 5 bases, and 4 bases lay outside the gene matches. CDR3 sequence: CASSRVAGGEQFF. The CDR3 bases are TGTGCCAGCAGCCGGGTAGCGGGAGGTGAGCAGTTCTTC.

Comment on this clone: This same CDR3 is encoded by further DNA sequences in the sample. The chain carries TRBV30 and TRBJ1-3; D is undetermined. The CDR3 runs 13 residues. Trimming removed 0 bases from V and 4 bases from J, with 7 bases in between. Germline CDR1 reads GTSNPN; CDR2 reads SVGIG (reference sequence). Here the CDR3 DNA reads TGTGCCTGGAGTGTACAGACAGGAAACACCATATATTTT. It codes for CAWSVQTGNTIYF.

V is TRBV19 and J is TRBJ1-3; no clear D. CDR3 length: 14 residues. The V and J ends lost 5 bases and 0 bases respectively, with 8 bases between them. CDR1 is LNHDA and CDR2 is SQIVND in the germline V gene (reference sequence). The CDR3 DNA sequence: TGTGCCAGTAGTCCAGAAAACTCTGGAAACACCATATATTTT. The encoded protein is CASSPENSGNTIYF.

The chain has TRBV19 and TRBJ2-7; 8 bases map to TRBD2. Trimming took 6 bases from V and 6 from J; bases not matched to a gene: 10. This CDR3 has 14 amino acids. Germline V CDR1 and CDR2: LNHDA, SQIVND (reference sequence). The CDR3, as DNA: TGTGCCAGTAGCCCAAAGTGGGCGGGAGGCGAGCAGTACTTC. This codes for CASSPKWAGGEQYF.

The chain carries TRBV7-9 and TRBJ1-2; 7 positions match TRBD1. CDR1 SEHNR and CDR2 FQNEAQ come from the germline V gene (reference sequence). This CDR3 region has 16 residues. The V segment lost 2 bases and the J segment 8 bases; nucleotides outside the gene matches: 14. CDR3 sequence reads: CASSLSSGQHIRGYTF. CDR3 coding DNA: TGTGCCAGCAGCTTATCCTCGGGACAGCATATAAGAGGCTACACCTTC.

This chain uses TRBV6-6 with TRBJ2-7, with a tentative D call TRBD1 (6 bases). CDR1 is MNHNY and CDR2 is SVGAGI in the germline V gene (reference sequence). V lost 7 bases, J lost 3 bases, and 16 bases lay in between. The CDR3 extends over 14 amino acids. CDR3 sequence: CASTHMTGVYEQYF. CDR3 sequence (DNA): TGTGCCAGCACCCATATGACAGGCGTCTACGAGCAGTACTTC.

The chain joins TRBV7-2 to TRBJ2-3; 9 bases are a match to TRBD1. Germline CDR1 and CDR2: SGHTA and FQGNSA. CDR3 size: 15 residues. V gave up 5 bases and J gave up 4 bases; unmatched junction bases: 7. CDR3 in amino acids: CASSTGQGGADTQYF. CDR3 coding DNA: TGTGCCAGCAGCACGGGACAGGGAGGGGCAGATACGCAGTATTTT.

The rearrangement joins TRBV29-1 to TRBJ2-7, with D tentatively TRBD2 (5 bases). Germline-derived CDR1 and CDR2 are SQVTM and ANQGSEA. CDR3 length: 13 residues. The V gene lost 3 bases and the J gene lost 2 bases, with 11 bases spanning the gap. In DNA form, the CDR3 reads TGCAGCGTTGAGAGCGGAAATGCCTACGAGCAGTACTTC. This codes for CSVESGNAYEQYF.

This chain joins TRBV19 and TRBJ2-5, with 8 bases that match TRBD1. Germline loops: CDR1 LNHDA, CDR2 SQIVND (reference sequence). V shed 6 bases and J 4 bases; nucleotides not matched to a gene: 7. The CDR3 sequence is 14 residues long. The CDR3 here is CASRQGATGETQYF. The CDR3 DNA sequence: TGTGCCAGTAGGCAGGGGGCGACAGGAGAGACCCAGTACTTC. The entire variable domain, with the rest obtained from reference TRBV19 and TRBJ2-5, is as follows: DGGITQSPKYLFRKEGQNVTLSCEQNLNHDAMYWYRQDPGQGLRLIYYSQIVNDFQKGDIAEGYSVSREKKESFPLTVTSAQKNPTAFYLCASRQGATGETQYFGPGTRLLVL.

The V and J genes are TRBV5-1 and TRBJ1-3, with a weak D call TRBD1 (5 bases). The CDR3 runs to 15 residues. Trimming cost V 4 bases and J 4 bases, with 15 bases left between them. Germline-derived CDR1 and CDR2 are SGHRS and YFSETQ. The CDR3 is CASSVGASIGNTIYF. In DNA form, the CDR3 reads TGCGCCAGCAGCGTTGGGGCCTCAATCGGAAACACCATATATTTT. The variable domain in full, completed from reference TRBV5-1 and TRBJ1-3, reads KAGVTQTPRYLIKTRGQQVTLSCSPISGHRSVSWYQQTPGQGLQFLFEYFSETQRNKGNFPGRFSGRQFSNSRSEMNVSTLELGDSALYLCASSVGASIGNTIYFGEGSWLTVV.

CDR3 in DNA: TGTGCCAGCAGCTTGGCCCCACAAAGTTTCACTGAAGCTTTCTTT. Its translation: CASSLAPQSFTEAFF. The V gene is TRBV5-6, the J gene TRBJ1-1; D is uncertain. The germline V and J ends were trimmed by 0 bases and 4 bases, with 13 bases remaining between them. Germline V gives CDR1 SGHDT, CDR2 YYEEEE. CDR3 length: 15 amino acids.

The chain combines TRBV18 with TRBJ1-1, with 8 bases identical to TRBD1. CDR1 KGHSH and CDR2 LQKENI come from the germline V gene. Trimming took 2 bases from V and 1 from J; bases not matched to a gene: 3. The CDR3 runs to 15 residues. CDR3 nucleotides: TGTGCCAGCTCACCAAGACAGGGGAGGAACACTGAAGCTTTCTTT. This encodes CASSPRQGRNTEAFF.

This clone occurred a few times. The chain has TRBV18 and TRBJ1-4; D possibly corresponds to TRBD1 (5 bases). Germline lookup yields CDR1 KGHSH and CDR2 LQKENI. The CDR3 has 14 amino acids. The ends were cut back, 3 bases at V and 4 bases at J, with 9 bases in the middle. The CDR3 loop reads CASSPWQGNEKLFF. The CDR3 region has the DNA TGTGCCAGCTCACCTTGGCAGGGTAATGAAAAACTGTTTTTT.

The gene calls are TRBV27 and TRBJ2-7; the match to TRBD1 covers 9 bases. V was pared by 4 bases and J by 2 bases, with 3 bases of the junction left unmatched. The CDR3 consists of 14 residues. CDR1 MNHEY and CDR2 SMNVEV come from the germline V gene (reference sequence). CDR3 nucleotides: TGTGCCAGCAGTTCCCGGGACAGGGCCTACGAGCAGTACTTC. Translation gives CASSSRDRAYEQYF.

V gene TRBV10-3 combines with J gene TRBJ2-3; 7 positions match TRBD2. V dropped 7 bases and J dropped 8; count of bases not matched to a gene: 6. This CDR3 is 12 amino acids long. The germline V gene encodes CDR1 ENHRY and CDR2 SYGVKD. In DNA form, the CDR3 reads TGTGCCATCACTGGGGGGGTTGGTACGCAGTATTTT. Translating gives CAITGGVGTQYF.

The chain carries TRBV28 and TRBJ1-2, with D maybe TRBD1 (6 bases). The germline V and J ends were trimmed by 7 bases and 2 bases, with 20 bases remaining between them. The CDR3 is 16 amino acids. Per the germline V gene, CDR1 is MDHEN and CDR2 is SYDVKM. As DNA, the CDR3 is TGTGCCAGCAACCGATGGGACACAGTTCGCAACTATGGCTACACCTTC. Residues: CASNRWDTVRNYGYTF.